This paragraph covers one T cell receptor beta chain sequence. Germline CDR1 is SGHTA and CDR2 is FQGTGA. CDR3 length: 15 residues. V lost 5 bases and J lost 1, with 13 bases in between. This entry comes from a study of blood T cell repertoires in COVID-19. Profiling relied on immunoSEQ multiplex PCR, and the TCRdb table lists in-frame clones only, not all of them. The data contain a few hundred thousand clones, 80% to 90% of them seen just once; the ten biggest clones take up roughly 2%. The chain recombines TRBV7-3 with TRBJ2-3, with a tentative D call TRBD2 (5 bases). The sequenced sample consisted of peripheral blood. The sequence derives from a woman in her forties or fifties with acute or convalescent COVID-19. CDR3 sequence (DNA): TGTGCCAGCAGCCTACGCGAGGGCCGCACAGATACGCAGTATTTT. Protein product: CASSLREGRTDTQYF.